This TCR beta chain was captured by sequencing in a study of shared clonotypes between healthy human individuals (dated by TCRdb to 2020 to 2021). Study-wide context: The cohort included three men and a couple of women between 18 and 49 years of age. The study deeply sequenced blood TCR repertoires of several healthy adults to estimate repertoire size and the extent of clonotype sharing between individuals. To increase sequencing depth and limit assay-specific biases, TCR repertoire library preparation and sequencing were carried out by different laboratories using diverse techniques. For each donor, three plates each were used for CD4 naive and CD4 memory, two plates were used for CD8 naive, and one plate was used for CD8 memory. Per donor, leukapheresis produced somewhere between about 0.9 and 10 billion PBMCs. Summary of the overall study and its limitations: Based on pairwise subsampling, the degree of clonotype sharing among donors was expected to be affected by sequencing depth. Only blood was sampled, and tissue TCR repertoires likely differ from those in blood. The small number of donors limited the genetic and exposure-history diversity represented. Incomplete sequencing was indicated by rarefaction of sorted-subset datasets, despite the large sequencing depth. Compared with non-shared clonotypes, the clonotypes found in all four sorted-subset donors had higher generation probabilities. When a handful of donors were compared, the shared fraction of clonotypes was approximately 5% for naive CD4, less than 4% for naive CD8, 2.3% for memory CD4, and 0.35% to 0.4% for memory CD8. Naive subsets generally had larger estimated clonotype richness than memory subsets did.

TCR CDR3 regions were amplified from genomic DNA by multiplex PCR using the deep immunoSEQ assay. Genomic DNA extracted from each cell subset was distributed evenly over all wells of several immunoSEQ 96-well plates, and each plate served as one replicate. Each replicate PCR for sorted subsets received about 210 ng genomic DNA, equal to some 32,000 T cell genomes. Purified libraries were quantified with a Qubit 3.0 fluorometer, sized on a Bioanalyzer 2100, and re-quantified with the KAPA Library Quantification kit. Every immunoSEQ 96-well plate was sequenced on a dedicated single-read 150-cycle Illumina NextSeq 550 flow cell. The study's own analysis went as follows. Because the immunoSEQ output included only junctional sequences and no quality scores, the filtering could not be the same as the filtering used for full-length reads. To assign V/J genes and CDR3, sequences were annotated using PyIR, a Python wrapper for IgBLAST v1.9, with IMGT germline references. Reads with weak V/J assignments (E-value above 1e-6), missing CDR3, stop codons, out-of-frame junctions, or ambiguous translated residues were removed. A V3J clonotype was defined by an identical inferred V gene, J gene, and CDR3 amino acid sequence. Percentage overlap between repertoires was calculated by dividing the number of shared unique clonotypes by the size of the smaller repertoire. Repertoire richness was assessed with RTK rarefaction, the Chao1 estimator, and Recon v2.1 estimates of unobserved clonotypes. Generation probabilities for all TCRbeta clonotypes obtained by the gDNA method from a handful of donors were computed using OLGA. TCRdb retrieved this table from immuneACCESS and kept in-frame rearrangements only. Not all clones are present; in checked studies, unresolved V genes account for under half, and no reason is known for the remainder. That table is the source of V, J and clone size, and D and trimming were worked out from the DNA. The sample yields about 2.1 million clones; 93% were counted once. The top ten hold around 1.8% of the sample.

CD8 naive samples were obtained by positive selection for CCR7 among CD45RO-negative cells, yielding a CD45RA+CCR7+ population from which TemRA cells were excluded. Healthy HIV-negative adults with no recently reported acute infections or vaccinations were included as donors. Every donor was a Caucasian adult residing in Nashville, Tennessee, USA. After blood collection by leukapheresis, PBMCs were isolated using Ficoll-Histopaque density gradient centrifugation and then cryopreserved in the vapor phase of liquid nitrogen. Purity and quantity of every magnetically sorted T cell population were checked by analytical flow cytometry. Genomic DNA was isolated from every sorted fraction and measured by UV absorbance on a Nanodrop 2000c. This clone turned up a few times. The target of this receptor is not known. The record has no base qualities; no much larger clone is one base away. From cysteine to phenylalanine, the CDR3 is 15 amino acids long. The CDR3 DNA has 45 bases and is translated from base 1. CDR1 and CDR2 are read off the germline V gene (reference sequence) as LNHDA and SQIVND. Between the V and J ends, shortened by 6 bases and 5 bases respectively, the junction contains 17 bases.

The sample comprised naive CD8+ T cells from PBMCs. The cell subset or site label for this specimen denotes: CD45RA+CCR7+. The receptor's source is a man between 18 and 29 years old in good health. Some clones in this sample may be carry-over from other donors' samples. The chain couples TRBV19 to TRBJ1-5; the D gene is perhaps TRBD1, from 5 matching bases. In nucleotide form, the sequence is TGTGCCAGTAGCAACCAGGGACGTGGCGATCAGCCCCAGCATTTT. It is translated as CASSNQGRGDQPQHF.